These 12 T cell receptor beta chains were all obtained from the same sample, sequenced in a study of blood T cell repertoires in COVID-19. TCRdb keeps only in-frame clones here, not all; method: immunoSEQ multiplex PCR. The data show tens of thousands of clones, about 90% seen once. Sequencing was performed on peripheral blood. Source of these receptors: a human donor in a cohort sampled during active COVID-19.

In this sample, this clone turned up once. The chain has TRBV24-1 and TRBJ2-2, with D possibly matching TRBD1 (6 bases). V was cut by 9 bases and J by 5 bases, with 15 bases left in between. The CDR3 length is 14 residues. Germline-derived CDR1 and CDR2 are KGHDR and SFDVKD. The CDR3 is CATGGQAKTGELFF. The CDR3 region has the DNA TGTGCCACCGGGGGCCAGGCAAAAACCGGGGAGCTGTTTTTT.

The rearrangement links TRBV28 to TRBJ1-4, with 7 bases aligning to TRBD1. In germline, CDR1 is MDHEN, CDR2 SYDVKM. The CDR3 runs to 14 residues. Trimming removed 6 bases from V and 2 bases from J; junction bases left unmatched: 3. The CDR3 region is CASRTGTTNEKLFF. For the CDR3, the DNA is TGTGCCAGCAGGACAGGGACGACTAATGAAAAACTGTTTTTT.

The chain combines TRBV7-8 with TRBJ2-6; TRBD1 might be the D (5 bases). CDR1 is SGHVS, CDR2 FQNEAQ, per germline. V dropped 5 bases and J dropped 0 bases, with 17 bases sitting between them. The CDR3 has 18 residues. This CDR3 is CASSRTARASSGANVLTF. In DNA form, the CDR3 reads TGTGCCAGCAGCCGAACCGCCAGGGCGAGCTCTGGGGCCAACGTCCTGACTTTC.

This clone occurred a few times. V and J are TRBV6-4 and TRBJ2-3; 10 bases fit TRBD2. J lost 6 bases, V lost 0 bases, and 3 bases had no gene match. Germline V gene data show CDR1 as MRHNA and CDR2 as SNTAGT. The CDR3 consists of 15 residues. In DNA form, the CDR3 reads TGTGCCAGCAGTGACTCTAGCGGGAGGATGGATACGCAGTATTTT. Translation: CASSDSSGRMDTQYF.

The gene calls are TRBV6-2 or TRBV6-3 and TRBJ1-2; D is perhaps TRBD1 (6 bases). The CDR3 sequence is 15 residues long. The germline V and J ends were trimmed by 5 bases and 4 bases, with 17 bases remaining between them. The germline V gene has CDR1 MNHEY and CDR2 SVGEGT. The chain's CDR3 is CASSTRDTIGYGYTF. CDR3 DNA sequence: TGTGCCAGCAGTACCAGGGACACTATCGGCTATGGCTACACCTTC.

CDR3 region: CSAGWNYEQYF. CDR3 DNA: TGCAGCGCCGGGTGGAACTACGAGCAGTACTTC. The genes are TRBV29-1 and TRBJ2-7; D gene uncertain. CDR1 is SQVTM and CDR2 is ANQGSEA in the germline V gene. Between the trimmed V and J ends, which lost 7 bases and 3 bases, there was a span of 10 bases. There are 11 residues in the CDR3.

J is TRBJ2-5 and V is TRBV6-5; the match to TRBD1 covers 7 bases. Germline V lookup: CDR1 MNHEY, CDR2 SVGAGI. The trim removed 7 bases at V and 5 bases at J, leaving 7 bases unmatched. The CDR3 is 13 residues long. CDR3 DNA: TGTGCCAGCAATAAAGACAGGGATGAGACCCAGTACTTC. This translates into CASNKDRDETQYF.

V and J are TRBV6-2 or TRBV6-3 and TRBJ2-1, with 7 bases fitting TRBD2. The CDR3 totals 14 residues. The V segment lost 2 bases and the J segment 3 bases; nucleotides outside the gene matches: 1. The germline gives CDR1 MNHEY, CDR2 SVGEGT. The CDR3 coding sequence is TGTGCCAGCAGTTACGGGACTAACTACAATGAGCAGTTCTTC. Its protein product is CASSYGTNYNEQFF.

CDR3 amino acids: CASSKDTRSYNEQFF. The CDR3 coding sequence is TGCGCCAGCAGCAAGGACACCCGCTCCTACAATGAGCAGTTCTTC. V and J are TRBV5-1 and TRBJ2-1; tentatively, D is TRBD1 (5 bases). Trimming removed 4 bases at V and 0 bases at J, with 11 bases between. The CDR3 loop spans 15 amino acids. CDR1 SGHRS and CDR2 YFSETQ come from the germline V gene. The whole variable domain, remainder taken from reference TRBV5-1 and TRBJ2-1, is KAGVTQTPRYLIKTRGQQVTLSCSPISGHRSVSWYQQTPGQGLQFLFEYFSETQRNKGNFPGRFSGRQFSNSRSEMNVSTLELGDSALYLCASSKDTRSYNEQFFGPGTRLTVL.

The chain recombines TRBV7-3 with TRBJ2-3; TRBD2 matches at 8 bases. The CDR3 is 17 amino acids. J lost 2 bases, V lost 5 bases, and 12 bases had no gene match. The germline CDR1 and CDR2 sequences are SGHTA and FQGTGA. In nucleotides, the CDR3 is TGTGCCAGCAGCCCAGGCCAGCGGGGGTCCCTCACAGATACGCAGTATTTT. Its protein product is CASSPGQRGSLTDTQYF. Supplemented by reference TRBV7-3 and TRBJ2-3, the full variable domain reads GAGVSQTPSNKVTEKGKYVELRCDPISGHTALYWYRQSLGQGPEFLIYFQGTGAADDSGLPNDRFFAVRPEGSVSTLKIQRTERGDSAVYLCASSPGQRGSLTDTQYFGPGTRLTVL.

The chain carries TRBV6-4 and TRBJ2-1, with a possible D match to TRBD1 (5 bases). Trimming shortened V by 2 bases and J by 1 base, and 9 bases separated the two germline ends. CDR3 length: 15 residues. Per germline, CDR1 MRHNA and CDR2 SNTAGT. CDR3 sequence (DNA): TGTGCCAGCAGTGACGCGGCAGGGTCCTACAATGAGCAGTTCTTC. It encodes CASSDAAGSYNEQFF.

The CDR3 DNA follows: TGTGCCAGCAGCCCTTTCCCTCCCTTAGCGGGTTCCTCTTACGAGCAGTACTTC. Residues: CASSPFPPLAGSSYEQYF. This chain uses TRBV7-6 with TRBJ2-7; 7 bases line up with TRBD2. V shed 5 bases, J shed 4 bases, and the junction held 20 bases outside the gene matches. The V gene's germline CDR1 is SGHVS and CDR2 FNYEAQ. This CDR3 is built from 18 residues.